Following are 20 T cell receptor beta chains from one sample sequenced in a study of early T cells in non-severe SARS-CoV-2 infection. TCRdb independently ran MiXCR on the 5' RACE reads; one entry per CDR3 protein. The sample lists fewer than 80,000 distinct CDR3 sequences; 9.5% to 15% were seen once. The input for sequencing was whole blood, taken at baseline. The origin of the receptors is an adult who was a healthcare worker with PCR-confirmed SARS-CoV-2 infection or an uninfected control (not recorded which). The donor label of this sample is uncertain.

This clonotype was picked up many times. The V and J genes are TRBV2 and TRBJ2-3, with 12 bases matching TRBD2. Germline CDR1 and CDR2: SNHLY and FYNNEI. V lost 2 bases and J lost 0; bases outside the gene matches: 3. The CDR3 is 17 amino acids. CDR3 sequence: CASSETLAGGSTDTQYF. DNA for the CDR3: TGTGCCAGCAGTGAAACGCTAGCGGGGGGGAGCACAGATACGCAGTATTTT.

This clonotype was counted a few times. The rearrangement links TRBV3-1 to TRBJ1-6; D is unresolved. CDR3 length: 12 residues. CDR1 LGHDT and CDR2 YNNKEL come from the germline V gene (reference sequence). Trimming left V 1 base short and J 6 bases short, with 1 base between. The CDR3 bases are TGTGCCAGCAGCCAAGGTAATTCACCCCTCCACTTT. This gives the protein CASSQGNSPLHF.

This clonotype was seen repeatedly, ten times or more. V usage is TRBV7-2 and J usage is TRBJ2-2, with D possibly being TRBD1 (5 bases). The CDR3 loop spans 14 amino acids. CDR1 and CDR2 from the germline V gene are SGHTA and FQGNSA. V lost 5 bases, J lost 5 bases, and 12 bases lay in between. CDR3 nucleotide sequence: TGTGCCAGCAGCCAGGGCCGGAGAACCGGGGAGCTGTTTTTT. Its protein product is CASSQGRRTGELFF.

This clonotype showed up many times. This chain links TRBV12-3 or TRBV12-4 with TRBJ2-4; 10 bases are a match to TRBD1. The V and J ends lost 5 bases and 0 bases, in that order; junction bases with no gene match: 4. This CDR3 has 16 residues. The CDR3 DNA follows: TGTGCCAGCAGTCGGACAGGGGGATTAGCCAAAAACATTCAGTACTTC. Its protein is CASSRTGGLAKNIQYF.

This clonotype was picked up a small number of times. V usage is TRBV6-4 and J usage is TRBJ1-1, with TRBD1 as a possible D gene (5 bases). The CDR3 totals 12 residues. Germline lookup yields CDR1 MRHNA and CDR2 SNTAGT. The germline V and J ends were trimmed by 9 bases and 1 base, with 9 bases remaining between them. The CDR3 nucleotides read TGTGCCAGGGGACGGTCGAACACTGAAGCTTTCTTT. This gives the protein CARGRSNTEAFF.

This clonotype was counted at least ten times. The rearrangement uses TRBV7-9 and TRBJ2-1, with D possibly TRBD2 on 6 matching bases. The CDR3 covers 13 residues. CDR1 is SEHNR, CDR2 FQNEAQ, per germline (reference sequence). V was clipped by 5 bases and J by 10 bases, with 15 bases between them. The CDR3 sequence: CASSPTGVGEQFF. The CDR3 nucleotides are TGTGCCAGCAGCCCTACGGGGGTAGGGGAGCAGTTCTTC.

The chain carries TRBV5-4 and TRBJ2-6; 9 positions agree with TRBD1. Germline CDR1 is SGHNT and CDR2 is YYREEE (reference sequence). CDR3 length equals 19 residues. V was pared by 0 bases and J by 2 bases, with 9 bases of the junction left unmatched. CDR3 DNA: TGTGCCAGCAGCTTGGCCATCGGGACAGGGAGCCCTGGGGCCAACGTCCTGACTTTC. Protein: CASSLAIGTGSPGANVLTF.

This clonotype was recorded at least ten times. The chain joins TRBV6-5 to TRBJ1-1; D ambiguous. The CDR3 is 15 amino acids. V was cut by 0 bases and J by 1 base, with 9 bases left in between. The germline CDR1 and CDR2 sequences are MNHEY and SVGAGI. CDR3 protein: CASSYSINRNTEAFF. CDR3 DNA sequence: TGTGCCAGCAGTTACTCGATAAACAGGAACACTGAAGCTTTCTTT.

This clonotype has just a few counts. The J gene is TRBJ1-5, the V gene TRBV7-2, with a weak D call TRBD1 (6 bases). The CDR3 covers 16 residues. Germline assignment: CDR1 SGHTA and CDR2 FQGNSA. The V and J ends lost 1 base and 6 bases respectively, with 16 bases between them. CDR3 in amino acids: CASSLVGGAHGQPQHF. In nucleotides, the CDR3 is TGTGCCAGCAGCTTAGTGGGGGGGGCGCATGGTCAGCCCCAGCATTTT.

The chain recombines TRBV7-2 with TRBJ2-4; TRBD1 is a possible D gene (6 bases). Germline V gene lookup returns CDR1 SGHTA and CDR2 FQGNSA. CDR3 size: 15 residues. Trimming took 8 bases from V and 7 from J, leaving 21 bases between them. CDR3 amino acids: CASRGGAVGFNIQYF. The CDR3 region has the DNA TGTGCCAGCCGAGGGGGTGCCGTGGGGTTTAACATTCAGTACTTC. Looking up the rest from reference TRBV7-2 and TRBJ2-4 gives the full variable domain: GAGVSQSPSNKVTEKGKDVELRCDPISGHTALYWYRQSLGQGLEFLIYFQGNSAPDKSGLPSDRFSAERTGGSVSTLTIQRTQQEDSAVYLCASRGGAVGFNIQYFGAGTRLSVL.

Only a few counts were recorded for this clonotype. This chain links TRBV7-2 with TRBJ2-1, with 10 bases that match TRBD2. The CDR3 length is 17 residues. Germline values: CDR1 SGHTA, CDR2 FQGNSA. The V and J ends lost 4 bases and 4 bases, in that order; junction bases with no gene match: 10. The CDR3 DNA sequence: TGTGCCAGCAGCTCATACATCGTAGCGGGGGGTTACAATGAGCAGTTCTTC. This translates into CASSSYIVAGGYNEQFF.

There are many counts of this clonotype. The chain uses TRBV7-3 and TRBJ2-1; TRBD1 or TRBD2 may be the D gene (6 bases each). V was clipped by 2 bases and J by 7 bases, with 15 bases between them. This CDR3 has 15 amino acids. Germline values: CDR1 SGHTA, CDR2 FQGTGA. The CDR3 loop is CASSLYSGARNEQFF. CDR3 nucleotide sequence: TGTGCCAGCAGCTTATATTCGGGGGCAAGGAATGAGCAGTTCTTC.

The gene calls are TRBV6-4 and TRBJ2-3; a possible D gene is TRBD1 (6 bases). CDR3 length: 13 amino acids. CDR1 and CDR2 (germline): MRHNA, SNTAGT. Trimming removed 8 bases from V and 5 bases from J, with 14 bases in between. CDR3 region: CASSGQRGDTQYF. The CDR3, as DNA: TGTGCCAGCTCAGGACAGAGGGGAGATACGCAGTATTTT.

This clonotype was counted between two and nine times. The CDR3 bases are TGCGCCAGCAGCTTGAACAGAGAATCGGATACGCAGTATTTT. Its translation: CASSLNRESDTQYF. The gene calls are TRBV5-1 and TRBJ2-3, with no clear D. CDR3 length equals 14 residues. V was clipped by 1 base and J by 6 bases, with 12 bases between them. Germline CDR1 and CDR2: SGHRS and YFSETQ.

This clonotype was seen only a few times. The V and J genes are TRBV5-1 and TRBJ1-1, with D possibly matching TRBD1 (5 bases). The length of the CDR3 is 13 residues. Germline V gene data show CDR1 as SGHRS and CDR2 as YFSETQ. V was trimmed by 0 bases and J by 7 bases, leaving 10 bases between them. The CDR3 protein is CASSLADDSEAFF. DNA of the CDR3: TGCGCCAGCAGCTTGGCCGACGACAGTGAAGCTTTCTTT.

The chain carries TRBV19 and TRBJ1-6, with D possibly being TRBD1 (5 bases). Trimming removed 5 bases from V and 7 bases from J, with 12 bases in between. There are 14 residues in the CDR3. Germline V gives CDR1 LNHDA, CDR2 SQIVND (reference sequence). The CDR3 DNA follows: TGTGCCAGTAGTCCAGGGAATGGCAATTCACCCCTCCACTTT. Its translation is CASSPGNGNSPLHF. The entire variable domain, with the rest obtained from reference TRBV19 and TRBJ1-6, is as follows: DGGITQSPKYLFRKEGQNVTLSCEQNLNHDAMYWYRQDPGQGLRLIYYSQIVNDFQKGDIAEGYSVSREKKESFPLTVTSAQKNPTAFYLCASSPGNGNSPLHFGNGTRLTVT.

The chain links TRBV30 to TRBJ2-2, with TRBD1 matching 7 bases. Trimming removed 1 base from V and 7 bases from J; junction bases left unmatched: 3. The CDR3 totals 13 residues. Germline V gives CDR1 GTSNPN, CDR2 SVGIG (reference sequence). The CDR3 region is CAWSGQGGGELFF. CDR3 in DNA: TGTGCCTGGAGTGGACAGGGTGGCGGGGAGCTGTTTTTT.

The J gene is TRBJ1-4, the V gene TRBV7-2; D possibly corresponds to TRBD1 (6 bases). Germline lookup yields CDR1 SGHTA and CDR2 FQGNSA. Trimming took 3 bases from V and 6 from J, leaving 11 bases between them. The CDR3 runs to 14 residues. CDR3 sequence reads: CASSFQGSYEKLFF. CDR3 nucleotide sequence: TGTGCCAGCAGCTTTCAGGGGTCGTATGAAAAACTGTTTTTT.

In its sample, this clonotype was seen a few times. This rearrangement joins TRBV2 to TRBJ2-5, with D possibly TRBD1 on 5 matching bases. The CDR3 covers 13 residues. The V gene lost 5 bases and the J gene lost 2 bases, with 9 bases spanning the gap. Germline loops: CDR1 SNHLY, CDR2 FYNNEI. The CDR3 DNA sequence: TGTGCCAGCAGTAGACAGAAACAAGAGACCCAGTACTTC. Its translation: CASSRQKQETQYF.

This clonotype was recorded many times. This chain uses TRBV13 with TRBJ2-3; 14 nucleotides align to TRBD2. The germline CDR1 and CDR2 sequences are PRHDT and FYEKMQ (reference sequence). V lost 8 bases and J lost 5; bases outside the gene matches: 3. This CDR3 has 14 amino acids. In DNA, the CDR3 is TGTGCCAGCGGACTAGCGGGGGGAAGAGATACGCAGTATTTT. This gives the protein CASGLAGGRDTQYF.